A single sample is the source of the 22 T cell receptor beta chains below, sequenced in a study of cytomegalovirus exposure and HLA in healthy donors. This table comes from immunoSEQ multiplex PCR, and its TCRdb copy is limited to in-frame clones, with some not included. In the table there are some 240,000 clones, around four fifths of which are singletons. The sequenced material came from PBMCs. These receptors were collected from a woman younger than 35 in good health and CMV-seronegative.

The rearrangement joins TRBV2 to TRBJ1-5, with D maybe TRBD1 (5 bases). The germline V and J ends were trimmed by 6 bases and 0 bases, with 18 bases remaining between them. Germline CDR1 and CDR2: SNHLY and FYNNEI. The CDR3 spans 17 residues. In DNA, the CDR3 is TGTGCCAGCAGCCGATCCGGGACTACTTATAGCAATCAGCCCCAGCATTTT. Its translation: CASSRSGTTYSNQPQHF.

The CDR3 sequence: CASSQEGVTDTQYF. The CDR3 DNA sequence: TGTGCCAGCAGCCAAGAAGGGGTCACAGATACGCAGTATTTT. V usage is TRBV4-2 and J usage is TRBJ2-3; D is perhaps TRBD1 (5 bases). The length of the CDR3 is 14 residues. Germline lookup yields CDR1 LGHNA and CDR2 YNFKEQ. Trimming pared 0 bases from V and 2 bases from J, leaving 6 bases between.

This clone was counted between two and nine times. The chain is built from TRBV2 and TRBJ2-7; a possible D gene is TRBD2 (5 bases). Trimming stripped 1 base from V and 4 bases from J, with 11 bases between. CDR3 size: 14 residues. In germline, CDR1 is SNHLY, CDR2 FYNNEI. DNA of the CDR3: TGTGCCAGCAGTGAAGGGGAGCTAACGTACGAGCAGTACTTC. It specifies CASSEGELTYEQYF.

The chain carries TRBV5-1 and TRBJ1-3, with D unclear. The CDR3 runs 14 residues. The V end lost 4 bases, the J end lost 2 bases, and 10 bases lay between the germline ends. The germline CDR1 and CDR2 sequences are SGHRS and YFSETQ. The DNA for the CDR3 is TGCGCCAGCAGCCTCGGAGGGACTGGAAACACCATATATTTT. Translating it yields CASSLGGTGNTIYF.

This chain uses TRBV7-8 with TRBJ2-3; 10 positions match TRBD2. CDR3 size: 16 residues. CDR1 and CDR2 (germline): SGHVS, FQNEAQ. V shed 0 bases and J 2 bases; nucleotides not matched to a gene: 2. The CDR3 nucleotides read TGTGCCAGCAGCTTAGCTAGCGGGGGGCCCACAGATACGCAGTATTTT. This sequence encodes CASSLASGGPTDTQYF.

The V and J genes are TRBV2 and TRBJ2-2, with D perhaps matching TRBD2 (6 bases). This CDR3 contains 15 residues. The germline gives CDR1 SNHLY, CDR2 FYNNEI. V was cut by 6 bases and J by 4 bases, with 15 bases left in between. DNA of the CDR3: TGTGCCAGCAGAAGTCGGGGGTTGGGCACCGGGGAGCTGTTTTTT. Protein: CASRSRGLGTGELFF.

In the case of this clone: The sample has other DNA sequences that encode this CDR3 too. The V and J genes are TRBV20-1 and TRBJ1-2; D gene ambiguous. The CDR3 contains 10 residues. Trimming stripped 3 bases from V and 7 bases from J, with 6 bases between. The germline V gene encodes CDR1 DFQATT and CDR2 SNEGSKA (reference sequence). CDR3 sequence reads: CSARLGGYTF. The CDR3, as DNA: TGCAGTGCTAGGTTGGGTGGCTACACCTTC.

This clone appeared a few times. The chain's CDR3 is CASSLGWGPDNEQFF. The CDR3 DNA follows: TGTGCCAGCAGCTTAGGATGGGGGCCGGACAATGAGCAGTTCTTC. V gene TRBV11-3 combines with J gene TRBJ2-1, with D possibly being TRBD1 (6 bases). This CDR3 contains 15 residues. The ends were cut back, 1 base at V and 5 bases at J, with 12 bases in the middle. Germline CDR1 is SGHNT and CDR2 is YENEEA. The variable domain in full, with the rest retrieved from reference TRBV11-3 and TRBJ2-1, is EAGVVQSPRYKIIEKKQPVAFWCNPISGHNTLYWYLQNLGQGPELLIRYENEEAVDDSQLPKDRFSAERLKGVDSTLKIQPAELGDSAVYLCASSLGWGPDNEQFFGPGTRLTVL.

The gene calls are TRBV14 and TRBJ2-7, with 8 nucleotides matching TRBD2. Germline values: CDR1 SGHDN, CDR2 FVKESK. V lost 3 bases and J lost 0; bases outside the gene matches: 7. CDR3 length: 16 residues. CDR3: CASSHPTSGFSYEQYF. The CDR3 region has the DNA TGTGCCAGCAGCCACCCAACTAGCGGATTCTCCTACGAGCAGTACTTC.

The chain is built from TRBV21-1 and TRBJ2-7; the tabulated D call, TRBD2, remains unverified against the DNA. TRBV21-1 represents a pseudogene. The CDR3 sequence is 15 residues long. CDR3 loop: CASSPPSGPANEQYF. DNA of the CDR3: TGTGCCAGCAGCCCACCCAGCGGCCCCGCCAACGAGCAGTACTTC.

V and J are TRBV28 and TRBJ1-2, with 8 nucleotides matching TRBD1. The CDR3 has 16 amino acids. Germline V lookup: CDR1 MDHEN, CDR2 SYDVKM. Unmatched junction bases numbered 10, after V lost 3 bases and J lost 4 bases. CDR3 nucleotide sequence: TGTGCCAGCAGTTTGGGAGGGGCAGGGGGCTCCTATGGCTACACCTTC. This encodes CASSLGGAGGSYGYTF.

For the CDR3, the DNA is TGCGCCAGCAGCTTGGGGACAGGGTCCCCAGATACGCAGTATTTT. Translation gives CASSLGTGSPDTQYF. This rearrangement joins TRBV5-1 to TRBJ2-3; 8 nucleotides agree with TRBD1. V shed 0 bases, J shed 4 bases, and the junction held 4 bases outside the gene matches. The CDR3 runs to 15 residues. Germline V gene sequence: CDR1 SGHRS, CDR2 YFSETQ.

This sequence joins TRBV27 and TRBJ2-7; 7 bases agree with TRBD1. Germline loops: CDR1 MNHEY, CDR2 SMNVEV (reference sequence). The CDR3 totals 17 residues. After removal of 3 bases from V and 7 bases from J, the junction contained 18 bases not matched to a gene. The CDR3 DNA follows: TGTGCCAGCAGTTTCCCTACTGACAGGGCTCCCTTAGGGGAGCAGTACTTC. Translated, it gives CASSFPTDRAPLGEQYF.

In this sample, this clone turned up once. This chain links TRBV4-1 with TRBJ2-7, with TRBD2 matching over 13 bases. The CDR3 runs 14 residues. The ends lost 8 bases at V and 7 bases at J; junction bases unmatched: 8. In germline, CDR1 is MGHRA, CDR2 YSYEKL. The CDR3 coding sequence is TGCGCCAGCGCCCCCGGGACTAGCGGGACTGAGCAGTACTTC. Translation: CASAPGTSGTEQYF.

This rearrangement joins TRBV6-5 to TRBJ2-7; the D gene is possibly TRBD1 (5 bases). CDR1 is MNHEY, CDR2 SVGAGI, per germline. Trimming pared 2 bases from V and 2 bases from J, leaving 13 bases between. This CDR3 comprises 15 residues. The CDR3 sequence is CASSYGSGNPYEQYF. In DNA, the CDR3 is TGTGCCAGCAGTTACGGTTCAGGGAACCCCTACGAGCAGTACTTC.

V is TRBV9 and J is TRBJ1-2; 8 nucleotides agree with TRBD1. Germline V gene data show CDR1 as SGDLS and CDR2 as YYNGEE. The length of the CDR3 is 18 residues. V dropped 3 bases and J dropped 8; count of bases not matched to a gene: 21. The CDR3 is CASSAAQGQVVLGEGYTF. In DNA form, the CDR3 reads TGTGCCAGCAGCGCCGCCCAGGGACAGGTGGTGCTTGGCGAGGGCTACACCTTC.

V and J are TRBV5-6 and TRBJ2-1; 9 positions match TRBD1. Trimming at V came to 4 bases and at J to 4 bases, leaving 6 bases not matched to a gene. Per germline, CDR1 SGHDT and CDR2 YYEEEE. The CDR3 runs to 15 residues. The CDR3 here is CASSPQGASYNEQFF. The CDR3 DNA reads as TGTGCCAGCAGCCCACAGGGGGCCTCTTACAATGAGCAGTTCTTC.

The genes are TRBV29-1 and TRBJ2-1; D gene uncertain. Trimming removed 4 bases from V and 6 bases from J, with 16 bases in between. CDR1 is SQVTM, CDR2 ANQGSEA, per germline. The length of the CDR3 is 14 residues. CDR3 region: CSVGGLGPSNEQFF. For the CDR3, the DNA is TGCAGCGTTGGAGGTCTCGGCCCGAGCAATGAGCAGTTCTTC.

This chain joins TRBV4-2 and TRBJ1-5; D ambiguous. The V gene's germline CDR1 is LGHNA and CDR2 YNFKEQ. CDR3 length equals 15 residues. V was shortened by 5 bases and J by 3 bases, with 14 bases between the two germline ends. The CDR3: CASSEYQGFNQPQHF. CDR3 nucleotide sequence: TGTGCCAGCAGCGAGTATCAAGGTTTCAATCAGCCCCAGCATTTT.

The CDR3 loop is CASRTGPSAQETQYF. CDR3 coding DNA: TGCGCCAGCAGGACAGGGCCCTCGGCCCAAGAGACCCAGTACTTC. The rearrangement uses TRBV5-1 and TRBJ2-5, with 7 bases matching TRBD1. Germline CDR1 reads SGHRS; CDR2 reads YFSETQ. V was pared by 5 bases and J by 1 base, with 8 bases of the junction left unmatched. CDR3 length: 15 residues.

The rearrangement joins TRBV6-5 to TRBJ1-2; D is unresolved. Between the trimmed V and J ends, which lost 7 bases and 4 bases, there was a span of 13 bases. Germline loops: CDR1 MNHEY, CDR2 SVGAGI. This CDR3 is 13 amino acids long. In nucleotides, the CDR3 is TGTGCCAGCACCCCGAGTTACGGCTATGGCTACACCTTC. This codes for CASTPSYGYGYTF.

The CDR3 DNA sequence: TGTGCCAGCAGTGCCAGGGGGGGAAGGAACGAGCAGTACTTC. Its protein is CASSARGGRNEQYF. The chain couples TRBV6-5 to TRBJ2-7; tentatively, D is TRBD1 or TRBD2 (7 bases each). The length of the CDR3 is 14 residues. V was pared by 5 bases and J by 5 bases, with 16 bases between. From germline, CDR1 is MNHEY and CDR2 SVGAGI.